The T cell receptor beta chain under discussion was sequenced for a study of blood T cell repertoires in COVID-19. Study summary: Sites across the United States, Italy and Spain contributed samples from acute and convalescent COVID-19. PBMCs, B-cell-depleted T cells, or T cells provided the cDNA or gDNA that made up the material.

In the original processing: Amplification from reference gene primers served as the basis for estimated nucleated cell counts. The repertoire was sequenced with immunoSEQ multiplex PCR; TCRdb's copy has only in-frame clones and lacks some. Clone size and the V and J calls come from that table; the DNA yielded D and trimming. The sample holds a few hundred thousand clones; around 84% are singletons and the top ten take approximately 5%. In this sample, this clone turned up a few times. Trimming left V 5 bases short and J 5 bases short, with 12 bases between. Germline V gene data show CDR1 as LNHDA and CDR2 as SQIVND (reference sequence). CDR3 length: 13 amino acids.

This TCR was sampled from a woman aged 55-69 years who had recovered from COVID-19. Sequenced: peripheral blood. This chain connects TRBV19 to TRBJ1-1, with D perhaps matching TRBD1 (5 bases). The CDR3 region has the DNA TGTGCCAGTAGTGTCGCAAGGGGAACTGAAGCTTTCTTT. It is translated as CASSVARGTEAFF.